The 27 T cell receptor beta chains below all came from one sample that was sequenced in a study of blood T cell repertoires in COVID-19. Assay: immunoSEQ multiplex PCR; the TCRdb copy retains only in-frame clones and omits some. The repertoire consists of approximately 440,000 clones, with about 90% occurring once and the leading ten covering 0.6% to 0.7%. Sequences were obtained from PBMCs or T cells enriched from blood (not recorded which). These receptors were taken from a young man who had recovered from COVID-19.

V gene TRBV6-5 combines with J gene TRBJ1-2; D ambiguous. Trimming cost V 10 bases and J 8 bases, with 14 bases left between them. Germline CDR1 MNHEY, CDR2 SVGAGI. This CDR3 has 11 amino acids. CDR3: CATTRATGYTF. The CDR3 DNA reads as TGTGCCACCACCCGCGCCACCGGCTACACCTTC.

This clone was found once. The V gene is TRBV15, the J gene TRBJ1-5, with TRBD1 identical over 10 bases. The germline gives CDR1 LNHNV, CDR2 YYDKDF (reference sequence). The V and J ends lost 5 bases and 0 bases, in that order; junction bases with no gene match: 4. The CDR3 has 16 amino acids. CDR3: CATSARQGASNQPQHF. As DNA, the CDR3 is TGTGCCACCAGCGCAAGACAGGGGGCTAGCAATCAGCCCCAGCATTTT.

This clone was observed a single time. The genes are TRBV6-5 and TRBJ1-5; D remains ambiguous. CDR1 and CDR2 (germline): MNHEY, SVGAGI. Trimming cost V 4 bases and J 4 bases, with 8 bases left between them. This CDR3 is 13 amino acids long. The CDR3 nucleotides are TGTGCCAGCAGTTGGTCAGTAAATCAGCCCCAGCATTTT. Amino acids: CASSWSVNQPQHF.

This rearrangement joins TRBV10-3 to TRBJ1-2, with D possibly being TRBD1 (5 bases). Germline V gives CDR1 ENHRY, CDR2 SYGVKD. Trimming removed 6 bases at V and 6 bases at J, with 17 bases between. This CDR3 has 14 amino acids. The chain's CDR3 is CAISQTGQSDGYTF. As DNA, the CDR3 is TGTGCCATCAGCCAAACAGGCCAGTCCGATGGCTACACCTTC.

The rearrangement uses TRBV7-9 and TRBJ1-4; the match to TRBD1 covers 7 bases. Germline V lookup: CDR1 SEHNR, CDR2 FQNEAQ (reference sequence). This CDR3 region has 16 residues. Unmatched junction bases numbered 7, after V lost 3 bases and J lost 3 bases. As DNA, the CDR3 is TGTGCCAGCAGCTTGGGGATAGACAGGGCTAATGAAAAACTGTTTTTT. This codes for CASSLGIDRANEKLFF.

This sequence joins TRBV28 and TRBJ1-5; a possible D gene is TRBD1 (6 bases). The CDR3 length is 18 residues. Trimming shortened V by 3 bases and J by 6 bases, and 24 bases separated the two germline ends. Germline V gene lookup returns CDR1 MDHEN and CDR2 SYDVKM. CDR3 region: CASSFSSWENRASQPQHF. DNA for the CDR3: TGTGCCAGCAGTTTTTCTTCGTGGGAGAACAGGGCAAGTCAGCCCCAGCATTTT.

The chain uses TRBV6-5 and TRBJ2-2; D not certain. CDR3 length equals 13 residues. CDR1 and CDR2 (germline): MNHEY, SVGAGI. Between the trimmed V and J ends, which lost 8 bases and 2 bases, there was a span of 9 bases. This CDR3 is CASALINTGELFF. The CDR3 bases are TGTGCCAGCGCGCTCATAAACACCGGGGAGCTGTTTTTT.

This chain connects TRBV2 to TRBJ2-7, with 7 positions matching TRBD1. Germline assignment: CDR1 SNHLY and CDR2 FYNNEI. The CDR3 has 13 amino acids. V shed 6 bases and J 2 bases; nucleotides not matched to a gene: 4. The CDR3 sequence is CASRTTGTYEQYF. The CDR3 bases are TGTGCCAGCAGGACGACAGGGACCTACGAGCAGTACTTC.

The V and J genes are TRBV5-6 and TRBJ1-3; 7 bases are a match to TRBD1. The CDR3 runs to 16 residues. Germline lookup yields CDR1 SGHDT and CDR2 YYEEEE. Unmatched junction bases numbered 3, after V lost 0 bases and J lost 0 bases. CDR3: CASSLAPGGSGNTIYF. The CDR3 DNA is TGTGCCAGCAGCTTGGCACCAGGGGGCTCTGGAAACACCATATATTTT. The whole variable domain, remainder taken from reference TRBV5-6 and TRBJ1-3, is DAGVTQSPTHLIKTRGQQVTLRCSPKSGHDTVSWYQQALGQGPQFIFQYYEEEERQRGNFPDRFSGHQFPNYSSELNVNALLLGDSALYLCASSLAPGGSGNTIYFGEGSWLTVV.

The chain couples TRBV5-4 to TRBJ2-1; TRBD2 aligns across 8 bases. Germline CDR1 SGHNT, CDR2 YYREEE (reference sequence). CDR3 length equals 13 residues. Trimming at V came to 4 bases and at J to 9 bases, leaving 6 bases not matched to a gene. This CDR3 is CASSRTSQVEQFF. The CDR3, as DNA: TGTGCCAGCAGCCGGACTAGCCAGGTTGAGCAGTTCTTC.

The chain is built from TRBV5-4 and TRBJ2-1; D is perhaps TRBD2 (5 bases). The CDR3 has 14 amino acids. Germline V gene data show CDR1 as SGHNT and CDR2 as YYREEE (reference sequence). The germline V and J ends were trimmed by 4 bases and 6 bases, with 14 bases remaining between them. The CDR3 loop is CASSPVIEGNEQFF. CDR3 sequence (DNA): TGTGCCAGCAGCCCGGTTATAGAGGGCAATGAGCAGTTCTTC. Supplemented by reference TRBV5-4 and TRBJ2-1, the full variable domain reads ETGVTQSPTHLIKTRGQQVTLRCSSQSGHNTVSWYQQALGQGPQFIFQYYREEENGRGNFPPRFSGLQFPNYSSELNVNALELDDSALYLCASSPVIEGNEQFFGPGTRLTVL.

The chain uses TRBV9 and TRBJ2-2, with 7 positions matching TRBD2. Trimming at V came to 6 bases and at J to 4 bases, leaving 9 bases not matched to a gene. CDR1 is SGDLS, CDR2 YYNGEE, per germline. The CDR3 totals 15 residues. Here the CDR3 DNA reads TGTGCCAGCATCGCAGGAGGGGAGGGCACCGGGGAGCTGTTTTTT. This encodes CASIAGGEGTGELFF.

The chain recombines TRBV7-6 with TRBJ2-5, with 13 bases matching TRBD2. V shed 6 bases, J shed 2 bases, and the junction held 3 bases outside the gene matches. Germline V CDR1 and CDR2: SGHVS, FNYEAQ. This CDR3 has 15 residues. The chain's CDR3 is CASRETSGRQETQYF. DNA for the CDR3: TGTGCCAGCAGGGAGACTAGCGGGAGGCAAGAGACCCAGTACTTC.

Remarks on this clone: Additional DNA sequences in this sample encode the identical CDR3. The V call is TRBV7-9, the J call TRBJ1-1; D might be TRBD1 (6 bases). This CDR3 has 13 residues. V was cut by 3 bases and J by 5 bases, with 10 bases left in between. Germline V gives CDR1 SEHNR, CDR2 FQNEAQ (reference sequence). CDR3 in DNA: TGTGCCAGCAGCTTCAGGGGTGGAACTGAAGCTTTCTTT. It yields the protein CASSFRGGTEAFF.

The rearrangement links TRBV11-3 to TRBJ1-1, with D perhaps matching TRBD1 (6 bases). CDR1 is SGHNT, CDR2 YENEEA, per germline. V was trimmed by 2 bases and J by 1 base, leaving 14 bases between them. The CDR3 covers 16 residues. The CDR3 nucleotides are TGTGCCAGCAGCTTATTCCACAGGGCAGGGAACACTGAAGCTTTCTTT. Translating gives CASSLFHRAGNTEAFF.

V and J are TRBV29-1 and TRBJ2-3; 9 bases are shared with TRBD2. CDR1 and CDR2 (germline): SQVTM, ANQGSEA. The junction had 10 bases not matched to a gene; V was cut back by 7 bases and J by 2 bases. The CDR3 is 15 amino acids. CDR3 nucleotide sequence: TGCAGCGGGACCCCCGGGACTAGCTTCACAGATACGCAGTATTTT. It is translated as CSGTPGTSFTDTQYF.

This chain connects TRBV6-1 to TRBJ1-5; D remains unclear. Trimming stripped 0 bases from V and 3 bases from J, with 6 bases between. The germline CDR1 and CDR2 sequences are MNHNS and SASEGT. The CDR3 runs 14 residues. The CDR3 spells CASSEAFNNQPQHF. In nucleotides, the CDR3 is TGTGCCAGCAGTGAAGCGTTTAACAATCAGCCCCAGCATTTT.

This chain joins TRBV9 and TRBJ2-5; D is possibly TRBD2 (6 bases). Germline V CDR1 and CDR2: SGDLS, YYNGEE. There are 15 residues in the CDR3. Trimming removed 3 bases from V and 5 bases from J, with 17 bases in between. CDR3 in DNA: TGTGCCAGCAGCGAGGAGGGCTGGGCGACTGAGACCCAGTACTTC. It encodes CASSEEGWATETQYF. Full variable domain (rest looked up from reference TRBV9 and TRBJ2-5): DSGVTQTPKHLITATGQRVTLRCSPRSGDLSVYWYQQSLDQGLQFLIQYYNGEERAKGNILERFSAQQFPDLHSELNLSSLELGDSALYFCASSEEGWATETQYFGPGTRLLVL.

V is TRBV7-2 and J is TRBJ2-1, with a tentative D call TRBD1 (6 bases). From germline, CDR1 is SGHTA and CDR2 FQGNSA. The CDR3 has 15 residues. Trimming cost V 1 base and J 5 bases, with 12 bases left between them. The CDR3 is CASSLGGTIHNEQFF. CDR3 coding DNA: TGTGCCAGCAGCTTAGGGGGGACAATACACAATGAGCAGTTCTTC.

V and J are TRBV6-5 and TRBJ2-5; D possibly corresponds to TRBD1 (5 bases). The CDR3 loop spans 15 amino acids. CDR1 and CDR2 from the germline V gene are MNHEY and SVGAGI. V lost 6 bases and J lost 5, with 19 bases in between. CDR3 bases: TGTGCCAGCAGGGCAGGGTCGAATTCAGTGGAGACCCAGTACTTC. Amino acid sequence: CASRAGSNSVETQYF.

The chain combines TRBV7-9 with TRBJ1-2, with TRBD1 matching over 8 bases. The length of the CDR3 is 14 residues. With 5 bases clipped from V and 6 bases from J, the junction kept 8 bases outside the gene matches. Germline loops: CDR1 SEHNR, CDR2 FQNEAQ (reference sequence). Here the CDR3 reads CASSPPGGGHGYTF. CDR3 DNA sequence: TGTGCCAGCAGCCCCCCAGGGGGCGGCCATGGCTACACCTTC.

For this clone: Other DNA sequences from this sample encode an identical CDR3 as well. The chain has TRBV10-1 and TRBJ1-1; maybe TRBD1 (5 bases). This CDR3 has 14 residues. The V gene lost 3 bases and the J gene lost 0 bases, with 8 bases spanning the gap. Germline CDR1 WNHNN, CDR2 SYGVQD (reference sequence). DNA for the CDR3: TGCGCCAGCAGTGAATCCAGGGTGAACACTGAAGCTTTCTTT. Protein product: CASSESRVNTEAFF.

This clone was found once. V is TRBV5-1 and J is TRBJ1-1; D is uncertain. Germline-derived CDR1 and CDR2 are SGHRS and YFSETQ. With 4 bases removed from V and 0 bases from J, the gap between germline ends came to 10 bases. The CDR3 consists of 14 residues. CDR3 protein: CASSIESLNTEAFF. The CDR3 coding sequence is TGCGCCAGCAGCATAGAGTCCCTGAACACTGAAGCTTTCTTT.

The gene calls are TRBV3-1 (or the pseudogene TRBV3-2) and TRBJ2-1; TRBD2 agrees at 9 bases. The CDR3 contains 17 residues. The germline V gene encodes CDR1 LGHDT and CDR2 YNNKEL (reference sequence). Trimming took 4 bases from V and 7 from J; bases not matched to a gene: 14. DNA of the CDR3: TGTGCCAGCAGCCTGGGGCTAGCGGGGTCACGGGGAAATGAGCAGTTCTTC. Translation: CASSLGLAGSRGNEQFF.

The chain couples TRBV9 to TRBJ2-7; D not resolved. V was clipped by 5 bases and J by 2 bases, with 11 bases between them. The germline V gene has CDR1 SGDLS and CDR2 YYNGEE. The CDR3 runs 13 residues. CDR3 DNA sequence: TGTGCCAGCAGTACGACACCCGCCTACGAGCAGTACTTC. This gives the protein CASSTTPAYEQYF.

The chain's CDR3 is CASSVEHSPTVGGYTF. Here the CDR3 DNA reads TGTGCCAGCAGCGTAGAGCACAGCCCGACGGTGGGTGGCTACACCTTC. The chain carries TRBV9 and TRBJ1-2; no clear D. Germline CDR1 reads SGDLS; CDR2 reads YYNGEE. V was trimmed by 0 bases and J by 7 bases, leaving 19 bases between them. The CDR3 is made up of 16 amino acids.

The CDR3 here is CASSHLGDEQFF. The CDR3 DNA is TGTGCCAGCAGCCATCTGGGAGATGAGCAGTTCTTC. This chain joins TRBV3-1 (or the pseudogene TRBV3-2) and TRBJ2-1; D perhaps matches TRBD2 (5 bases). Trimming removed 3 bases at V and 8 bases at J, with 8 bases between. Germline assignment: CDR1 LGHDT and CDR2 YNNKEL (reference sequence). This CDR3 comprises 12 residues.